A selection of T cell receptor beta chains follows, all from one sample in a study of shared clonotypes between healthy human individuals. The repertoire was sequenced with immunoSEQ multiplex PCR; TCRdb's copy has only in-frame clones and lacks some. The data show about 2.1 million clones, roughly 93% seen once. The sequenced sample consisted of naive CD8+ T cells from PBMCs. The receptors originated from a man between 18 and 29 years old in good health. Some clones in this sample may be carry-over from other donors' samples. Both conserved end residues are part of each CDR3. The D gene is left open where the match is weak. Clone size is given for some rows only: seen once, a few or many times, or a class if the clone is expanded.

V gene: TRBV15
J gene: TRBJ1-1
clone size: -
D gene: -
CDR3 DNA: TGTGCCACCAGCTTCATAGTTGGGTCTAAAAAGGCTGAAGCTTTCTTT
CDR3 protein: CATSFIVGSKKAEAFF

V gene: TRBV5-1
J gene: TRBJ1-1
clone size: once
D gene: -
CDR3 DNA: TGCGCCAGCAGCTTAGGGGTGGACACTGAAGCTTTCTTT
CDR3 protein: CASSLGVDTEAFF

V gene: TRBV7-9
J gene: TRBJ2-7
clone size: -
D gene: TRBD1
CDR3 DNA: TGTGCCAGCAGCCAAACGACAGGGGGCCGTACCTACGAGCAGTACTTC
CDR3 protein: CASSQTTGGRTYEQYF

V gene: TRBV7-9
J gene: TRBJ2-1
clone size: -
D gene: TRBD1
CDR3 DNA: TGTGCCAGCAGCGCCACAGGGGGCGAGGCCTACAATGAGCAGTTCTTC
CDR3 protein: CASSATGGEAYNEQFF

V gene: TRBV13
J gene: TRBJ2-2
clone size: -
D gene: TRBD1
CDR3 DNA: TGTGCCAGCAGCCCAGGACAGGGGAAGGACACCGGGGAGCTGTTTTTT
CDR3 protein: CASSPGQGKDTGELFF

V gene: TRBV5-4
J gene: TRBJ2-3
clone size: -
D gene: -
CDR3 DNA: TGTGCCAGCAGCTTGGGGCAGGGCCCAGATACGCAGTATTTT
CDR3 protein: CASSLGQGPDTQYF

V gene: TRBV5-5
J gene: TRBJ2-5
clone size: -
D gene: -
CDR3 DNA: TGTGCCAGCAGCTTGGATCAGGGTTGGGTTGGGGAGACCCAGTACTTC
CDR3 protein: CASSLDQGWVGETQYF

V gene: TRBV6-6
J gene: TRBJ2-1
clone size: -
D gene: TRBD2
CDR3 DNA: TGTGCCAGCAGTTTAGGACTAGCGGGATGGTACAATGAGCAGTTCTTC
CDR3 protein: CASSLGLAGWYNEQFF

V gene: TRBV9
J gene: TRBJ2-7
clone size: -
D gene: TRBD2
CDR3 DNA: TGTGCCAGCAGCTCAACCGGGACTAGCGGTTCAGAGCAGTACTTC
CDR3 protein: CASSSTGTSGSEQYF

V gene: TRBV7-3
J gene: TRBJ2-7
clone size: -
D gene: -
CDR3 DNA: TGTGCCAGCAGCTTAGGTCCCCACAGGGAAGGGGGTTACGAGCAGTACTTC
CDR3 protein: CASSLGPHREGGYEQYF

V gene: TRBV13
J gene: TRBJ2-1
clone size: -
D gene: -
CDR3 DNA: TGTGCCAGCAGCTTAAGTCTCTCCTACAATGAGCAGTTCTTC
CDR3 protein: CASSLSLSYNEQFF

V gene: TRBV9
J gene: TRBJ2-3
clone size: -
D gene: -
CDR3 DNA: TGTGCCAGCAGTCAGGGTACAGATACGCAGTATTTT
CDR3 protein: CASSQGTDTQYF

V gene: TRBV20-1
J gene: TRBJ2-7
clone size: -
D gene: -
CDR3 DNA: TGCAGTGCTGGCCGGTGGCACTTC
CDR3 protein: CSAGRWHF

V gene: TRBV19
J gene: TRBJ1-5
clone size: -
D gene: -
CDR3 DNA: TGTGCCACGACCGGACAGAACAATCAGCCCCAGCATTTT
CDR3 protein: CATTGQNNQPQHF

V gene: TRBV15
J gene: TRBJ1-2
clone size: -
D gene: TRBD1
CDR3 DNA: TGTGCCACCAGCGACATGACAGGGAAGGATGGCTACACCTTC
CDR3 protein: CATSDMTGKDGYTF

V gene: TRBV15
J gene: TRBJ2-2
clone size: -
D gene: -
CDR3 DNA: TGTGCCACCAGCAGTGGCTGGGGACCGAACACCGGGGAGCTGTTTTTT
CDR3 protein: CATSSGWGPNTGELFF

V gene: TRBV4-1
J gene: TRBJ2-7
clone size: once
D gene: TRBD1
CDR3 DNA: TGCGCCAGCAGCCTTCATTCGCAGGGGGAATTCGAGCAGTACTTC
CDR3 protein: CASSLHSQGEFEQYF

V gene: TRBV7-9
J gene: TRBJ2-1
clone size: -
D gene: TRBD1
CDR3 DNA: TGTGCCAGCAGCCGAATGACGGACAGGTCGAACAATGAGCAGTTCTTC
CDR3 protein: CASSRMTDRSNNEQFF

V gene: TRBV7-8
J gene: TRBJ2-7
clone size: -
D gene: TRBD1
CDR3 DNA: TGTGCCAGCAGCTTAGAAAACGTCGGGACAGGACCTCCTTCCTACGAGCAGTACTTC
CDR3 protein: CASSLENVGTGPPSYEQYF

V gene: TRBV6-1
J gene: TRBJ2-7
clone size: -
D gene: -
CDR3 DNA: TGTGCCAGCAAATCATCGGGGCAGGGCATCTACGAGCAGTACTTC
CDR3 protein: CASKSSGQGIYEQYF

V gene: TRBV4-3
J gene: TRBJ2-6
clone size: -
D gene: TRBD1
CDR3 DNA: TGCGCCAGCAGCCAAGAGTCCTGGACAGGTCTTTCTGGGGCCAACGTCCTGACTTTC
CDR3 protein: CASSQESWTGLSGANVLTF

V gene: TRBV27
J gene: TRBJ1-1
clone size: -
D gene: -
CDR3 DNA: TGTGCCAGCAGCCCGTCGACCGGATTGAACACTGAAGCTTTCTTT
CDR3 protein: CASSPSTGLNTEAFF

V gene: TRBV2
J gene: TRBJ2-1
clone size: -
D gene: -
CDR3 DNA: TGTGCCAGCAGGGCGACTAGCTACAATGAGCAGTTCTTC
CDR3 protein: CASRATSYNEQFF

V gene: TRBV6-4
J gene: TRBJ1-1
clone size: few
D gene: -
CDR3 DNA: TGTGCCAGCAGTGACTTGTTGGGGACTGAAGCTTTCTTT
CDR3 protein: CASSDLLGTEAFF

V gene: TRBV4-1
J gene: TRBJ1-1
clone size: -
D gene: -
CDR3 DNA: TGCGCCAGCAGCCAAGGGGTTGTAGTGAACACTGAAGCTTTCTTT
CDR3 protein: CASSQGVVVNTEAFF

V gene: TRBV13
J gene: TRBJ1-4
clone size: -
D gene: -
CDR3 DNA: TGTGCCAGCAGCTTAATTAATGAAAAACTGTTTTTT
CDR3 protein: CASSLINEKLFF

V gene: TRBV29-1
J gene: TRBJ1-2
clone size: -
D gene: -
CDR3 DNA: TGCAGCGTTCCCGGACGAGGAGCTAACTATGGCTACACCTTC
CDR3 protein: CSVPGRGANYGYTF

V gene: TRBV7-9
J gene: TRBJ2-3
clone size: -
D gene: -
CDR3 DNA: TGTGCCAGCAGCTTATTAGGCGGGACGTATCTCAGAGATACGCAGTATTTT
CDR3 protein: CASSLLGGTYLRDTQYF

V gene: TRBV7-8
J gene: TRBJ2-6
clone size: once
D gene: -
CDR3 DNA: TGTGCCAGCAGCTTGGGACGGAATTCTGGGGCCAACGTCCTGACTTTC
CDR3 protein: CASSLGRNSGANVLTF

V gene: TRBV2
J gene: TRBJ1-1
clone size: -
D gene: -
CDR3 DNA: TGTGCCAGCCATGAGGCGGCGTCAGGGTTCACTGAAGCTTTCTTT
CDR3 protein: CASHEAASGFTEAFF

V gene: TRBV15
J gene: TRBJ1-1
clone size: -
D gene: -
CDR3 DNA: TGTGCCACCACCTACTCTTTGGGAAGTACTGAAGCTTTCTTT
CDR3 protein: CATTYSLGSTEAFF

V gene: TRBV9
J gene: TRBJ1-6
clone size: once
D gene: -
CDR3 DNA: TGTGCCAGCAGCGGATTCACAAACTCCAATTCACCCCTCCACTTT
CDR3 protein: CASSGFTNSNSPLHF

V gene: TRBV11-2
J gene: TRBJ2-4
clone size: -
D gene: -
CDR3 DNA: TGTGCCAGCAGCTCCAGTACTAGCGCCAAAAACATTCAGTACTTC
CDR3 protein: CASSSSTSAKNIQYF

V gene: TRBV7-8
J gene: TRBJ2-1
clone size: -
D gene: -
CDR3 DNA: TGTGCCAGCAGCTTAGGTATCGTGATCCGAGGGTCTCGCAATGAGCAGTTCTTC
CDR3 protein: CASSLGIVIRGSRNEQFF

V gene: TRBV6-6
J gene: TRBJ2-7
clone size: once
D gene: -
CDR3 DNA: TGTGCCAGCAGTTACTCTGCAGGGAGCTCCTACGAGCAGTACTTC
CDR3 protein: CASSYSAGSSYEQYF

V gene: TRBV6-6
J gene: TRBJ2-5
clone size: -
D gene: -
CDR3 DNA: TGTGCCAGCTTCCTGGGGGAGACCCAGTACTTC
CDR3 protein: CASFLGETQYF

V gene: TRBV28
J gene: TRBJ2-7
clone size: -
D gene: TRBD2
CDR3 DNA: TGTGCCAGCAGTTTAGGGAGGGAGAGCGAGCAGTACTTC
CDR3 protein: CASSLGRESEQYF

V gene: TRBV6-1
J gene: TRBJ2-2
clone size: once
D gene: TRBD2
CDR3 DNA: TGTGCCAGCAGTGAAGTTCCGGCGGGAGGGTACACCGGGGAGCTGTTTTTT
CDR3 protein: CASSEVPAGGYTGELFF

V gene: TRBV5-1
J gene: TRBJ2-7
clone size: -
D gene: -
CDR3 DNA: TGCGCCAGCAGCTATGGATTGCCTCCGGGATTATTCTACGAGCAGTACTTC
CDR3 protein: CASSYGLPPGLFYEQYF

V gene: TRBV4-2
J gene: TRBJ1-1
clone size: few
D gene: TRBD1
CDR3 DNA: TGTGCCAGCAGCCCCAATACAGGGGGCATCCTGGATTTCTTT
CDR3 protein: CASSPNTGGILDFF

V gene: TRBV25-1
J gene: TRBJ2-7
clone size: -
D gene: TRBD2
CDR3 DNA: TGTGCCAGCAGTGTTCAAATAGCGGGAGGTGCGAGGGGTGAGCAGTACTTC
CDR3 protein: CASSVQIAGGARGEQYF

V gene: TRBV18
J gene: TRBJ2-7
clone size: -
D gene: -
CDR3 DNA: TGTGCCAGCTCACCTGGGCAAGTCTACGAGCAGTACTTC
CDR3 protein: CASSPGQVYEQYF

V gene: TRBV4-1
J gene: TRBJ1-2
clone size: -
D gene: -
CDR3 DNA: TGCGCCAGCAGCCAAGTCCCAGGGGACGGCTACACCTTC
CDR3 protein: CASSQVPGDGYTF

V gene: TRBV7-9
J gene: TRBJ1-4
clone size: -
D gene: -
CDR3 DNA: TGTGCCAGCAGCTTACAGCTGGGACTCCCTGAAAAACTGTTTTTT
CDR3 protein: CASSLQLGLPEKLFF

V gene: TRBV10-2
J gene: TRBJ2-3
clone size: -
D gene: -
CDR3 DNA: TGCGCCAGCAGTGAGTCGTTCGGGGGAAGGGCAGATACGCAGTATTTT
CDR3 protein: CASSESFGGRADTQYF

V gene: TRBV5-1
J gene: TRBJ2-1
clone size: -
D gene: -
CDR3 DNA: TGCGCCAGCAGCTTGGTTCCAGAGTACAATGAGCAGTTCTTC
CDR3 protein: CASSLVPEYNEQFF

V gene: TRBV10-1
J gene: TRBJ1-2
clone size: -
D gene: -
CDR3 DNA: TGCGCCAGCAGTGAGTCGGACGACTATGGCTACACCTTC
CDR3 protein: CASSESDDYGYTF

V gene: TRBV7-8
J gene: TRBJ2-7
clone size: -
D gene: -
CDR3 DNA: TGTGCCAGCAGTCGAACAGGGTTTCTCTACGAGCAGTACTTC
CDR3 protein: CASSRTGFLYEQYF